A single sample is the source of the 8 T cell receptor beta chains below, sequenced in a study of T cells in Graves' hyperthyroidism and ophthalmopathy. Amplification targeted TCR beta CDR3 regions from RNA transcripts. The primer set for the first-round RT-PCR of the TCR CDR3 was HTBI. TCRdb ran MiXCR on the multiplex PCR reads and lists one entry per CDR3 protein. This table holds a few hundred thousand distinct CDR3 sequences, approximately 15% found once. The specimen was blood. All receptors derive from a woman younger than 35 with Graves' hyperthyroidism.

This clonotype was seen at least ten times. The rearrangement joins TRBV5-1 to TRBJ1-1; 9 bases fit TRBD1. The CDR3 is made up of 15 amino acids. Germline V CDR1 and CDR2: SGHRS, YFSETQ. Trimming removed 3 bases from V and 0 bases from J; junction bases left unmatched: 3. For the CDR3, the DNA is TGCGCCAGCAGCTGGACAGGGGCTTTGAACACTGAAGCTTTCTTT. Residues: CASSWTGALNTEAFF.

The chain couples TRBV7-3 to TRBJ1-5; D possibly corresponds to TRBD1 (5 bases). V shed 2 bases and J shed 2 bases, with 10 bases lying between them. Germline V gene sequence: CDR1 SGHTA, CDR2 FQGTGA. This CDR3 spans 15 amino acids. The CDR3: CASSLSGGGNQPQHF. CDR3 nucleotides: TGTGCCAGCAGCTTATCTGGGGGAGGCAATCAGCCCCAGCATTTT. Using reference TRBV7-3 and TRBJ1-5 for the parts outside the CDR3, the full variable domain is GAGVSQTPSNKVTEKGKYVELRCDPISGHTALYWYRQSLGQGPEFLIYFQGTGAADDSGLPNDRFFAVRPEGSVSTLKIQRTERGDSAVYLCASSLSGGGNQPQHFGDGTRLSIL.

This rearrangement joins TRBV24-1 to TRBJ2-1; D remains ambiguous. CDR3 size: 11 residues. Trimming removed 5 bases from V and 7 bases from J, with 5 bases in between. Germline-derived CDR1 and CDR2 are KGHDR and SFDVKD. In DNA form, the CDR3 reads TGTGCCACCAGTGCCGGAAATGAGCAGTTCTTC. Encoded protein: CATSAGNEQFF.

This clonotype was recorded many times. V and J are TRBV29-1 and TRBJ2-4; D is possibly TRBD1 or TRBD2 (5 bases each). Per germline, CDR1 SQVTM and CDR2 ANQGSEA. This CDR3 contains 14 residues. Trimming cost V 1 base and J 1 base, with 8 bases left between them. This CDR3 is CSVEGGLAKNIQYF. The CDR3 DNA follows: TGCAGCGTTGAAGGGGGGTTGGCCAAAAACATTCAGTACTTC.

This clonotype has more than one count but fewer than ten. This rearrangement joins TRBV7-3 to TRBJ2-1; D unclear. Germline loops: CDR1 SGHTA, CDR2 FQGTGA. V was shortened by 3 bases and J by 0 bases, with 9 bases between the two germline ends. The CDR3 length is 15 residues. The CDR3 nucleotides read TGTGCCAGCAGCTTGTCACCCTACTCCTACAATGAGCAGTTCTTC. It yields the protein CASSLSPYSYNEQFF.

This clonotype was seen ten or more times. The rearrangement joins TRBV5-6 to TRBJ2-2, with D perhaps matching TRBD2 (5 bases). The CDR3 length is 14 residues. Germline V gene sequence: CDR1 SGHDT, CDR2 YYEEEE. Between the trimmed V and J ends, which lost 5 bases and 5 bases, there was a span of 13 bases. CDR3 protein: CASRMTGVTGELFF. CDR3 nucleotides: TGTGCCAGCAGAATGACCGGGGTTACCGGGGAGCTGTTTTTT.

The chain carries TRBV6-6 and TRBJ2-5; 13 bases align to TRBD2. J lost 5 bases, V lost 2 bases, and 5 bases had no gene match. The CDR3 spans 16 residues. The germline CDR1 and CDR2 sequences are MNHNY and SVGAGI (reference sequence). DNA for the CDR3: TGTGCCAGCAGTTACGTGACTAGCGGGAGGCCCGAGACCCAGTACTTC. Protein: CASSYVTSGRPETQYF.

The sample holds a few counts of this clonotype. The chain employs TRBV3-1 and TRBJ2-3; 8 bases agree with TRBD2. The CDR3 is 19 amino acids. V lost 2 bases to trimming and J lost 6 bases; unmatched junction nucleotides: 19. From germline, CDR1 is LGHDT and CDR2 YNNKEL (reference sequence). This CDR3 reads CASSQISGTHFESRDTQYF. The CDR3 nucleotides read TGTGCCAGCAGCCAAATTAGCGGGACCCACTTTGAGAGTCGTGATACGCAGTATTTT.